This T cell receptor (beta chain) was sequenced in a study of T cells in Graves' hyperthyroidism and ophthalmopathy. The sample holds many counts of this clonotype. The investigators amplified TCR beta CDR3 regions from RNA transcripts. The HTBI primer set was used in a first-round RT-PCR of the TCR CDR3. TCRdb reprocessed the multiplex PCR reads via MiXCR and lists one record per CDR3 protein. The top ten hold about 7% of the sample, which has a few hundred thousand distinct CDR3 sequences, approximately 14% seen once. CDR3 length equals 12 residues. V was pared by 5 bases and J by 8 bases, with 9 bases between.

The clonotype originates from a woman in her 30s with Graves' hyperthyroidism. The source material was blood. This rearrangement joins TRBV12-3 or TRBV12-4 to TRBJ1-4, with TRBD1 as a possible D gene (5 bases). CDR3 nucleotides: TGTGCCAGCAGTCCTCAGGGCGAAAAACTGTTTTTT. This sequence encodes CASSPQGEKLFF.